A single sample is the source of the 24 T cell receptor beta chains below, sequenced in a study of shared clonotypes between healthy human individuals. TCRdb's table, derived via immunoSEQ multiplex PCR, lists solely in-frame clones and lacks some. Of around 1.6 million clones in the sample, 95% to 99% were seen once. Sequencing was performed on naive CD4+ T cells sorted from blood. Documented subset: CD45RA+ positively selected. All receptors derive from a man aged 25-45 years in good health.

The chain combines TRBV19 with TRBJ2-1, with D possibly being TRBD1 (6 bases). The CDR3 is 13 amino acids. Trimming cost V 6 bases and J 5 bases, with 11 bases left between them. CDR1 is LNHDA and CDR2 is SQIVND in the germline V gene (reference sequence). CDR3 nucleotides: TGTGCCAGTAGGCGAAACAGGGACAATGAGCAGTTCTTC. It yields the protein CASRRNRDNEQFF.

The J gene is TRBJ2-7, the V gene TRBV6-5, with D possibly called TRBD1 or TRBD2 (5 bases each). The CDR3 contains 13 residues. Trimming cost V 4 bases and J 4 bases, with 11 bases left between them. Germline assignment: CDR1 MNHEY and CDR2 SVGAGI. The CDR3 reads CASSFRGSYEQYF. The CDR3 region has the DNA TGTGCCAGCAGTTTCCGGGGCTCATACGAGCAGTACTTC.

The rearrangement uses TRBV12-1 and TRBJ2-7; the D call in the table, TRBD2, was not verified against the DNA. TRBV12-1 represents a pseudogene. The CDR3 is 14 amino acids. The CDR3 region is CASPLGSGSYEQYF. The CDR3 region has the DNA TGTGCCAGCCCCCTTGGAAGCGGGAGTTACGAGCAGTACTTC.

This chain joins TRBV6-6 and TRBJ1-1, with D possibly being TRBD1 (5 bases). Trimming shortened V by 5 bases and J by 5 bases, and 18 bases separated the two germline ends. The CDR3 loop spans 15 amino acids. Germline CDR1 MNHNY, CDR2 SVGAGI (reference sequence). The CDR3 nucleotides are TGTGCCAGCAGTCCCAGTAGGGACGAGGTAACTGAAGCTTTCTTT. Translation gives CASSPSRDEVTEAFF.

The rearrangement uses TRBV30 and TRBJ2-3, with TRBD1 identical over 12 bases. Germline V gene lookup returns CDR1 GTSNPN and CDR2 SVGIG (reference sequence). CDR3 length: 15 residues. V lost 3 bases and J lost 6; bases outside the gene matches: 7. The CDR3 region is CAWSGDRGRIDTQYF. CDR3 sequence (DNA): TGTGCCTGGAGCGGGGACAGGGGGCGCATTGATACGCAGTATTTT.

This rearrangement joins TRBV2 to TRBJ2-1, with 12 bases fitting TRBD1. Germline V gene data show CDR1 as SNHLY and CDR2 as FYNNEI. This CDR3 spans 17 amino acids. Unmatched junction bases numbered 8, after V lost 5 bases and J lost 3 bases. CDR3 region: CASSPRDRGRFYNEQFF. DNA of the CDR3: TGTGCCAGCAGTCCGAGGGACAGGGGGCGTTTCTACAATGAGCAGTTCTTC. Looking up the rest from reference TRBV2 and TRBJ2-1 gives the full variable domain: EPEVTQTPSHQVTQMGQEVILRCVPISNHLYFYWYRQILGQKVEFLVSFYNNEISEKSEIFDDQFSVERPDGSNFTLKIRSTKLEDSAMYFCASSPRDRGRFYNEQFFGPGTRLTVL.

J is TRBJ2-1 and V is TRBV5-1; TRBD2 matches at 7 bases. The V gene's germline CDR1 is SGHRS and CDR2 YFSETQ. CDR3 size: 14 residues. V trimming: 4 bases; J trimming: 6 bases; junction bases outside the gene matches: 7. The CDR3 reads CASSLDGRPNEQFF. In DNA form, the CDR3 reads TGCGCCAGCAGCCTAGACGGGAGGCCCAATGAGCAGTTCTTC.

The chain is built from TRBV6-1 and TRBJ2-7, with a weak D call TRBD1 (5 bases). Trimming stripped 3 bases from V and 3 bases from J, with 9 bases between. Per germline, CDR1 MNHNS and CDR2 SASEGT. The CDR3 has 13 residues. CDR3 in amino acids: CASSDRENYEQYF. In nucleotides, the CDR3 is TGTGCCAGCAGTGACAGGGAAAACTACGAGCAGTACTTC.

This sequence joins TRBV6-1 and TRBJ1-4; 7 bases are shared with TRBD1. Trimming cost V 2 bases and J 10 bases; bases outside gene matches: 10. The CDR3 length is 15 residues. CDR1 is MNHNS, CDR2 SASEGT, per germline. For the CDR3, the DNA is TGTGCCAGCAGTGAAATAGGGCAGGGGGAGGGAAAACTGTTTTTT. Protein product: CASSEIGQGEGKLFF.

This rearrangement joins TRBV10-3 to TRBJ1-5; the D gene is possibly TRBD1 (5 bases). The V gene's germline CDR1 is ENHRY and CDR2 SYGVKD. The CDR3 consists of 13 residues. Trimming left V 6 bases short and J 5 bases short, with 11 bases between. CDR3 region: CAIRDPGDQPQHF. DNA for the CDR3: TGTGCCATCAGGGACCCGGGGGATCAGCCCCAGCATTTT.

This chain uses TRBV20-1 with TRBJ2-5; D call uncertain. CDR1 is DFQATT and CDR2 is SNEGSKA in the germline V gene (reference sequence). This CDR3 spans 10 amino acids. Trimming took 3 bases from V and 5 from J, leaving 4 bases between them. The CDR3 nucleotides read TGCAGTGCTAGTTTTGAGACCCAGTACTTC. It codes for CSASFETQYF.

As regards this clone: Different DNA sequences within this sample yield the same CDR3. V gene TRBV10-3 combines with J gene TRBJ2-1, with 8 nucleotides matching TRBD1. V dropped 4 bases and J dropped 0; count of bases not matched to a gene: 2. CDR3 length: 15 residues. From germline, CDR1 is ENHRY and CDR2 SYGVKD. The CDR3 DNA follows: TGTGCCATCAGTGGAGGACAGGGCTCCTACAATGAGCAGTTCTTC. Translated: CAISGGQGSYNEQFF.

The J gene is TRBJ1-4, the V gene TRBV18, with D uncertain. Germline V CDR1 and CDR2: KGHSH, LQKENI. This CDR3 is 14 amino acids long. Trimming removed 3 bases at V and 6 bases at J, with 11 bases between. In DNA form, the CDR3 reads TGTGCCAGCTCACCGCGAGACGGGGATGAAAAACTGTTTTTT. Translation: CASSPRDGDEKLFF. Full variable domain (missing parts from reference TRBV18 and TRBJ1-4): NAGVMQNPRHLVRRRGQEARLRCSPMKGHSHVYWYRQLPEEGLKFMVYLQKENIIDESGMPKERFSAEFPKEGPSILRIQQVVRGDSAAYFCASSPRDGDEKLFFGSGTQLSVL.

V is TRBV11-3 and J is TRBJ2-7; 9 bases agree with TRBD2. This CDR3 is 15 amino acids long. Germline CDR1 SGHNT, CDR2 YENEEA. Trimming at V came to 4 bases and at J to 4 bases, leaving 8 bases not matched to a gene. CDR3: CASSSRAGGDYEQYF. CDR3 coding DNA: TGTGCCAGCAGCTCCCGAGCGGGAGGAGATTACGAGCAGTACTTC. Variable domain in full (rest from reference TRBV11-3 and TRBJ2-7): EAGVVQSPRYKIIEKKQPVAFWCNPISGHNTLYWYLQNLGQGPELLIRYENEEAVDDSQLPKDRFSAERLKGVDSTLKIQPAELGDSAVYLCASSSRAGGDYEQYFGPGTRLTVT.

The rearrangement links TRBV15 to TRBJ1-1; D not resolved. Germline loops: CDR1 LNHNV, CDR2 YYDKDF (reference sequence). Deletions cut 1 base from V and 5 bases from J, with 14 bases between. The CDR3 is made up of 15 amino acids. The CDR3 loop reads CATSRVPPPRTEAFF. Here the CDR3 DNA reads TGTGCCACCAGCAGAGTCCCCCCACCCCGGACTGAAGCTTTCTTT.

This clone was counted a few times. The rearrangement uses TRBV19 and TRBJ1-5, with D unresolved. The V and J ends lost 8 bases and 0 bases respectively, with 11 bases between them. This CDR3 has 14 amino acids. Germline values: CDR1 LNHDA, CDR2 SQIVND (reference sequence). CDR3: CASYKGYSNQPQHF. The CDR3 DNA sequence: TGTGCCAGTTACAAGGGCTATAGCAATCAGCCCCAGCATTTT.

The CDR3 reads CASSPLFDEKLFF. CDR3 nucleotide sequence: TGTGCCAGCAGTCCCCTTTTCGACGAAAAACTGTTTTTT. The chain is built from TRBV27 and TRBJ1-4; D is unresolved. Trimming cost V 5 bases and J 8 bases, with 12 bases left between them. Germline lookup yields CDR1 MNHEY and CDR2 SMNVEV (reference sequence). The CDR3 is made up of 13 amino acids.

The rearrangement joins TRBV19 to TRBJ2-2, with TRBD1 identical over 10 bases. This CDR3 has 14 residues. Germline CDR1 reads LNHDA; CDR2 reads SQIVND (reference sequence). With 10 bases clipped from V and 5 bases from J, the junction kept 7 bases outside the gene matches. Here the CDR3 reads CATGTGASTGELFF. The CDR3 DNA follows: TGTGCCACAGGGACAGGGGCTTCTACCGGGGAGCTGTTTTTT.

In DNA form, the CDR3 reads TGTGCCAGCAGCCCCTTAGCGGGAGGGCGTACCGAGCAGTACTTC. Translation gives CASSPLAGGRTEQYF. V and J are TRBV7-9 and TRBJ2-7; TRBD2 aligns across 11 bases. Germline V lookup: CDR1 SEHNR, CDR2 FQNEAQ (reference sequence). J was trimmed by 6 bases and V by 5 bases; bases with no gene match: 9. This CDR3 is 15 amino acids long.

This clone was counted a single time. The same CDR3 can be traced to other DNA sequences in this sample. V and J are TRBV5-1 and TRBJ2-7; 7 bases match TRBD2. The V gene's germline CDR1 is SGHRS and CDR2 YFSETQ. The CDR3 is 14 amino acids. V shed 0 bases, J shed 2 bases, and the junction held 2 bases outside the gene matches. The CDR3 loop is CASSLGGSPYEQYF. In nucleotides, the CDR3 is TGCGCCAGCAGCTTGGGCGGGAGTCCCTACGAGCAGTACTTC.

J is TRBJ2-3 and V is TRBV5-1, with D unresolved. V gave up 5 bases and J gave up 0 bases, with 13 bases separating them. This CDR3 comprises 15 residues. CDR1 and CDR2 (germline): SGHRS, YFSETQ. The CDR3, as DNA: TGCGCCAGCAGTCTGGTGAGTCAGAGCACAGATACGCAGTATTTT. Amino acids: CASSLVSQSTDTQYF.

The genes are TRBV5-1 and TRBJ2-3; D remains unclear. V gave up 2 bases and J gave up 5 bases, with 12 bases separating them. Per germline, CDR1 SGHRS and CDR2 YFSETQ. CDR3 length: 14 residues. CDR3 residues: CASSLWAGRDTQYF. The CDR3 DNA reads as TGCGCCAGCAGCTTATGGGCTGGCAGAGATACGCAGTATTTT.

This clone occurred once. This rearrangement joins TRBV21-1 to TRBJ2-3; TRBD2, the table's D call, lacks a check against the DNA. TRBV21-1 is a known pseudogene. There are 19 residues in the CDR3. CDR3 DNA: TGTGCCAGCAGCACCTGCGACTCCGGGAGAGGGAGGGCTCCAGATACGCAGTATTTT. Its translation is CASSTCDSGRGRAPDTQYF.

This chain links TRBV19 with TRBJ2-2, with TRBD1 identical over 7 bases. This CDR3 has 16 residues. V lost 5 bases, J lost 2 bases, and 8 bases stayed unmatched. Looked up from germline, CDR1 is LNHDA and CDR2 is SQIVND (reference sequence). The CDR3 nucleotides read TGTGCCAGTAGTTCCGCCGGGACAGTTAACACCGGGGAGCTGTTTTTT. It translates to CASSSAGTVNTGELFF. The complete variable domain, with remaining parts taken from reference TRBV19 and TRBJ2-2, reads DGGITQSPKYLFRKEGQNVTLSCEQNLNHDAMYWYRQDPGQGLRLIYYSQIVNDFQKGDIAEGYSVSREKKESFPLTVTSAQKNPTAFYLCASSSAGTVNTGELFFGEGSRLTVL.